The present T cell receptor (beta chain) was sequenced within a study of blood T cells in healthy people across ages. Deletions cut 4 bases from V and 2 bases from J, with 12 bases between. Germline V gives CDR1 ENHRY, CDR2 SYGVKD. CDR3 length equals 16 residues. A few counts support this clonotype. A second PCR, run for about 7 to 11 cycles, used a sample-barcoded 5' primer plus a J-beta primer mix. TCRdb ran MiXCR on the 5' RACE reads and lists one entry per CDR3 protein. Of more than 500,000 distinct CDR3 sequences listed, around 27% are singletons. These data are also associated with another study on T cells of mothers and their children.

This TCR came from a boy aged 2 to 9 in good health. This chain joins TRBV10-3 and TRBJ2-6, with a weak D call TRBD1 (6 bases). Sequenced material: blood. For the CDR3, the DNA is TGTGCCATCAGTGGGGCGCAGGGGCCTGGGGCCAACGTCCTGACTTTC. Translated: CAISGAQGPGANVLTF.